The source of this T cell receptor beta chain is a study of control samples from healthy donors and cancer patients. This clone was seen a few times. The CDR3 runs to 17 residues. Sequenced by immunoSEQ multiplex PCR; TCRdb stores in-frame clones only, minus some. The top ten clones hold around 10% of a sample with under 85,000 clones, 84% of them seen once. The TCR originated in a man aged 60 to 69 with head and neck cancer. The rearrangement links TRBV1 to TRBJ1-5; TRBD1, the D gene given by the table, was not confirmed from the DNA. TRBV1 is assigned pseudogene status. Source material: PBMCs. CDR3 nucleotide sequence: TGCACCAGCAGCCAGATCCCGACAGGGACGAGCAATCAGCCCCAGCATTTT. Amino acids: CTSSQIPTGTSNQPQHF.